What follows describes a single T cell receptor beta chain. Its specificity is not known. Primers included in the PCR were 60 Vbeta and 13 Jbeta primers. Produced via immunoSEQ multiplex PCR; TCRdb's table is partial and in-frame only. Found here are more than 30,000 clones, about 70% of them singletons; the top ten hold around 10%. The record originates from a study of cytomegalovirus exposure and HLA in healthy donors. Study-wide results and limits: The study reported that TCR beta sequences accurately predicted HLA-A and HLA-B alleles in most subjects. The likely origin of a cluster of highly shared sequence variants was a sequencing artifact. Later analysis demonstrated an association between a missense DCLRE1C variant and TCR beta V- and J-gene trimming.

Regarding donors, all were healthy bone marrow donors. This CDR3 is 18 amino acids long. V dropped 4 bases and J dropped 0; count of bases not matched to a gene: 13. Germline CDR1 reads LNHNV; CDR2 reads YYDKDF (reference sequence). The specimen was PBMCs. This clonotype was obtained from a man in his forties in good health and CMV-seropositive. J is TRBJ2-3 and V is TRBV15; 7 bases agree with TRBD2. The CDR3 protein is CATSTSWGAGTSTDTQYF. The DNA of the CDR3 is TGTGCCACCAGCACCTCATGGGGAGCGGGGACTAGCACAGATACGCAGTATTTT.